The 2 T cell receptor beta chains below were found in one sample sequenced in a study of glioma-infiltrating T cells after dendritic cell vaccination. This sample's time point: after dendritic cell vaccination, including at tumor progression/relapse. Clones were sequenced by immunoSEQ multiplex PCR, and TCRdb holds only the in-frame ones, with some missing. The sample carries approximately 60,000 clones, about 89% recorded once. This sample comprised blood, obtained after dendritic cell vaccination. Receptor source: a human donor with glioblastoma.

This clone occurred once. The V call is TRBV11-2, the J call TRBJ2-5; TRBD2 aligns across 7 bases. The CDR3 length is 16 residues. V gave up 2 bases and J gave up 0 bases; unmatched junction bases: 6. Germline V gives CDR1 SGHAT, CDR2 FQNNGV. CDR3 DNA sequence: TGTGCCAGCAGCTTATACCCTAGCGGAGACCAAGAGACCCAGTACTTC. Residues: CASSLYPSGDQETQYF.

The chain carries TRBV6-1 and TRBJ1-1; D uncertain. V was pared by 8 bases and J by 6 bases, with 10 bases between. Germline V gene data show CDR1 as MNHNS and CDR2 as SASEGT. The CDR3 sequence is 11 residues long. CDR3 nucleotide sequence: TGTGCCAGCGCGCTACAGTCTGAAGCTTTCTTT. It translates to CASALQSEAFF.